This record looks at one T cell receptor (beta chain) sequence and its context. Its antigen is not identified. Germline lookup yields CDR1 MDHEN and CDR2 SYDVKM. The V and J ends lost 2 bases and 7 bases respectively, with 11 bases between them. The CDR3 sequence is 13 residues long. The repertoire was sequenced with immunoSEQ multiplex PCR; TCRdb's copy has only in-frame clones and lacks some. This sample yields 130,000 to 150,000 clones, of which 80% to 85% are seen a single time; roughly 4.5% belongs to the top ten. The data originate from a study of T cell responses to AZD1222 COVID-19 vaccine. Study-level findings and limits: Vaccine-associated CD4 TCRs ranged over spike, dominating at 160-218 and 743-854.

The sample was peripheral blood, taken on day 0 of MenACWY control vaccination. The V call is TRBV28, the J call TRBJ1-2; D unclear. The TCR comes from an adult in good health. CDR3 in DNA: TGTGCCAGCAGTTTAGGGGATTTGGGTGGCTACACCTTC. Amino acid sequence: CASSLGDLGGYTF.